These 19 T cell receptor beta chains were all obtained from the same sample, sequenced in a study of blood T cells in healthy people across ages. Alongside a J-beta primer mix, a sample-barcoded 5' primer served in a second PCR lasting roughly 6 to 12 cycles. TCRdb passed the 5' RACE reads through MiXCR, listing each CDR3 protein once. The table shows 1 million or so distinct CDR3 sequences, with over 35% occurring only once. The specimen was blood. These receptors were collected from an older woman in good health.

The rearrangement joins TRBV5-1 to TRBJ2-3; D call uncertain. Between the trimmed V and J ends, which lost 4 bases and 6 bases, there was a span of 12 bases. CDR3 size: 13 residues. Germline lookup yields CDR1 SGHRS and CDR2 YFSETQ. The CDR3 loop reads CASSDNEVDTQYF. The DNA for the CDR3 is TGCGCCAGCAGCGACAATGAGGTGGATACGCAGTATTTT.

A few counts support this clonotype. For the CDR3, the DNA is TGCGCCAGCACCCCGGAGGGCCATGGGACCCAGTACTTC. Amino acids: CASTPEGHGTQYF. The chain has TRBV5-1 and TRBJ2-5; possible D gene TRBD2, 6 bases. V gave up 6 bases and J gave up 7 bases, with 16 bases separating them. CDR1 SGHRS and CDR2 YFSETQ come from the germline V gene. The CDR3 runs 13 residues. Full variable domain (rest looked up from reference TRBV5-1 and TRBJ2-5): KAGVTQTPRYLIKTRGQQVTLSCSPISGHRSVSWYQQTPGQGLQFLFEYFSETQRNKGNFPGRFSGRQFSNSRSEMNVSTLELGDSALYLCASTPEGHGTQYFGPGTRLLVL.

The V and J genes are TRBV18 and TRBJ2-7, with TRBD1 identical over 11 bases. Germline CDR1 reads KGHSH; CDR2 reads LQKENI. This CDR3 is 15 amino acids long. The V segment lost 3 bases and the J segment 5 bases; nucleotides outside the gene matches: 6. The CDR3 spells CASSPGQGVRHEQYF. In nucleotides, the CDR3 is TGTGCCAGCTCACCGGGACAGGGGGTGCGCCACGAGCAGTACTTC.

The chain carries TRBV6-6 and TRBJ2-1, with D perhaps matching TRBD2 (6 bases). The germline V gene has CDR1 MNHNY and CDR2 SVGAGI (reference sequence). The CDR3 is made up of 14 amino acids. The V end lost 2 bases, the J end lost 7 bases, and 12 bases lay between the germline ends. CDR3 amino acids: CASSYQTRRNEQFF. DNA of the CDR3: TGTGCCAGCAGTTACCAGACTAGGAGGAATGAGCAGTTCTTC.

This clonotype was detected a few times. This chain joins TRBV11-1 and TRBJ1-2; tentatively, D is TRBD1 (5 bases). This CDR3 spans 14 amino acids. Germline V gene sequence: CDR1 SGHAT, CDR2 FQDESV (reference sequence). The V end lost 7 bases, the J end lost 3 bases, and 15 bases lay between the germline ends. The CDR3: CASTEPGGDYGYTF. CDR3 in DNA: TGTGCCAGCACCGAACCCGGGGGGGACTATGGCTACACCTTC.

This clonotype was recorded once. The J gene is TRBJ2-3, the V gene TRBV5-6; 14 positions agree with TRBD2. This CDR3 is built from 16 residues. Germline CDR1 and CDR2: SGHDT and YYEEEE. Germline trimming cut 5 bases from V and 6 bases from J; bases unmatched to any gene: 8. This CDR3 is CASSRPGLAGVDTQYF. DNA of the CDR3: TGTGCCAGCAGTCGGCCGGGACTAGCGGGAGTCGATACGCAGTATTTT.

DNA of the CDR3: TGCAGTGCGCAGACGGTGTACCAAGAGACCCAGTACTTC. Its translation is CSAQTVYQETQYF. The V call is TRBV20-1, the J call TRBJ2-5, with D hard to call. V was shortened by 6 bases and J by 0 bases, with 11 bases between the two germline ends. In germline, CDR1 is DFQATT, CDR2 SNEGSKA (reference sequence). The CDR3 consists of 13 residues.

There are a few counts of this clonotype. The chain is built from TRBV29-1 and TRBJ2-1; D not resolved. V lost 8 bases to trimming and J lost 2 bases, with 16 bases between them. CDR3 length equals 14 residues. The germline V gene has CDR1 SQVTM and CDR2 ANQGSEA. The chain's CDR3 is CSISKMEAYNEQFF. DNA for the CDR3: TGCAGCATCTCGAAAATGGAAGCCTACAATGAGCAGTTCTTC.

The V and J genes are TRBV9 and TRBJ2-1; TRBD2 might be the D (6 bases). This CDR3 region has 15 residues. Germline CDR1 reads SGDLS; CDR2 reads YYNGEE. V lost 4 bases, J lost 3 bases, and 14 bases lay in between. The CDR3 DNA is TGTGCCAGCAGCCCGTGGGGGGAAAACTACAATGAGCAGTTCTTC. This translates into CASSPWGENYNEQFF. Filled out from reference TRBV9 and TRBJ2-1, the complete variable domain reads DSGVTQTPKHLITATGQRVTLRCSPRSGDLSVYWYQQSLDQGLQFLIQYYNGEERAKGNILERFSAQQFPDLHSELNLSSLELGDSALYFCASSPWGENYNEQFFGPGTRLTVL.

The rearrangement joins TRBV6-2 or TRBV6-3 to TRBJ2-4; 8 bases are shared with TRBD2. The germline V gene encodes CDR1 MNHEY and CDR2 SVGEGT. The CDR3 has 15 amino acids. V dropped 2 bases and J dropped 6; count of bases not matched to a gene: 6. The CDR3 coding sequence is TGTGCCAGCAGTTACGAACCGGGACTAGTAAACATTCAGTACTTC. Its translation: CASSYEPGLVNIQYF.

The chain carries TRBV12-3 or TRBV12-4 and TRBJ1-4, with 7 bases matching TRBD1. V shed 3 bases, J shed 8 bases, and the junction held 9 bases outside the gene matches. The CDR3 runs 15 residues. The DNA for the CDR3 is TGTGCCAGCAGTTTCCTCGCCAGGGGGGGAGAAAAACTGTTTTTT. It encodes CASSFLARGGEKLFF.

The gene calls are TRBV3-1 and TRBJ2-7; D tentatively fits TRBD1 or TRBD2 (5 bases each). The CDR3 spans 15 residues. V lost 2 bases and J lost 2, with 13 bases in between. Germline CDR1 and CDR2: LGHDT and YNNKEL (reference sequence). In DNA form, the CDR3 reads TGTGCCAGCAGCCAATCGGGACGGATGACCTACGAGCAGTACTTC. It specifies CASSQSGRMTYEQYF.

This chain joins TRBV7-2 and TRBJ2-7; the D gene is possibly TRBD2 (6 bases). Germline V CDR1 and CDR2: SGHTA, FQGNSA. Trimming removed 5 bases from V and 0 bases from J, with 11 bases in between. The CDR3 runs 14 residues. The CDR3 nucleotides read TGTGCCAGCAGCCGGGACTCTTCCTCCTACGAGCAGTACTTC. Its translation: CASSRDSSSYEQYF.

This clonotype has only a few counts. The chain has TRBV7-9 and TRBJ2-4; D is perhaps TRBD1 (6 bases). In germline, CDR1 is SEHNR, CDR2 FQNEAQ (reference sequence). V shed 4 bases and J shed 0 bases, with 13 bases lying between them. The CDR3 length is 16 residues. The CDR3 DNA is TGTGCCAGCAGCTCGCCAGGACAGAGAGCCAAAAACATTCAGTACTTC. Protein: CASSSPGQRAKNIQYF.

The V call is TRBV7-9, the J call TRBJ2-5; D remains ambiguous. The J call may be in error: the DNA end matches TRBJ2-4 better. The CDR3 is made up of 14 amino acids. Germline CDR1 reads SEHNR; CDR2 reads FQNEAQ (reference sequence). The CDR3 DNA sequence: TGTGCCAGCAGCTTAGGACTGAAGATGGACATTCAGTACTTC. Translated, it gives CASSLGLKMDIQYF.

Only a few counts were recorded for this clonotype. The rearrangement links TRBV28 to TRBJ2-1; 11 bases match TRBD2. With 6 bases clipped from V and 5 bases from J, the junction kept 6 bases outside the gene matches. There are 15 residues in the CDR3. Germline assignment: CDR1 MDHEN and CDR2 SYDVKM. CDR3 protein: CASRIAGGDNNEQFF. The DNA for the CDR3 is TGTGCCAGCAGGATAGCGGGAGGGGATAACAATGAGCAGTTCTTC.

V and J are TRBV7-6 and TRBJ2-3, with 10 bases fitting TRBD2. Trimming at V came to 0 bases and at J to 4 bases, leaving 10 bases not matched to a gene. Germline lookup yields CDR1 SGHVS and CDR2 FNYEAQ. CDR3 length equals 18 residues. Here the CDR3 reads CASSLADLAGVGADTQYF. CDR3 in DNA: TGTGCCAGCAGCTTAGCTGACCTAGCGGGAGTTGGGGCAGATACGCAGTATTTT.

The chain is built from TRBV5-1 and TRBJ2-3, with no clear D. Per the germline V gene, CDR1 is SGHRS and CDR2 is YFSETQ. The V gene lost 2 bases and the J gene lost 0 bases, with 10 bases spanning the gap. The CDR3 has 15 amino acids. The CDR3 loop is CASSFADPSTDTQYF. DNA of the CDR3: TGCGCCAGCAGCTTCGCCGACCCGAGCACAGATACGCAGTATTTT.

The chain links TRBV29-1 to TRBJ2-5, with D perhaps TRBD1 (5 bases). Germline CDR1 reads SQVTM; CDR2 reads ANQGSEA. This CDR3 contains 13 residues. V was trimmed by 1 base and J by 5 bases, leaving 11 bases between them. The CDR3 coding sequence is TGCAGCGTTGAAGGCCAGGGTGGGGAGACCCAGTACTTC. Its protein product is CSVEGQGGETQYF.